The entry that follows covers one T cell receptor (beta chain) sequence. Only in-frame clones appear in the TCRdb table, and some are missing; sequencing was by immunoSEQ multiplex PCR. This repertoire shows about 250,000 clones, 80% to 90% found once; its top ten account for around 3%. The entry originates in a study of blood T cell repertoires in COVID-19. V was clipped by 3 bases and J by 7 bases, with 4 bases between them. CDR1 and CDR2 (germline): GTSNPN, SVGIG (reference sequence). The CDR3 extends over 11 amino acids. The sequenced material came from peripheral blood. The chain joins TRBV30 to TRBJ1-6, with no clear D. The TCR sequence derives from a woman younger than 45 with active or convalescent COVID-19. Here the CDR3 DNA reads TGTGCCTGGAGCAGGAATTCACCCCTCCACTTT. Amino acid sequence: CAWSRNSPLHF.